This note documents a single TCR beta chain sequence. These data come from a study of blood T cell repertoires in COVID-19. Whole-study context: In each case, the material was cDNA or gDNA derived from T cells, B-cell-depleted T cells, or PBMCs.

Per the study methods: By means of reference gene primer amplification, nucleated cell counts were estimated. The method was immunoSEQ multiplex PCR; TCRdb's version includes in-frame clones alone and lacks a portion of them. For V, J and clone size, that table is used; D and trimming come from the DNA. The repertoire has about 200,000 clones, around 82% of them found once; the top ten carry roughly 5.2%. Germline CDR1 and CDR2: LNHDA and SQIVND (reference sequence). Trimming took 4 bases from V and 5 from J; bases not matched to a gene: 6. CDR3 length: 15 amino acids. The TCR comes from a woman aged 55-69 years with acute COVID-19. Sequenced material: PBMCs or T cells enriched from blood (not recorded which). The chain employs TRBV19 and TRBJ2-5, with TRBD2 matching 11 bases. This CDR3 reads CASSTNSGGAETQYF. CDR3 nucleotide sequence: TGTGCCAGTAGTACGAATAGCGGGGGGGCCGAGACCCAGTACTTC.